This T cell receptor (beta chain) was identified in a study of blood T cell repertoires in COVID-19. Whole-study context: Whether acute or convalescent, the COVID-19 samples came from the United States, Italy and Spain.

In the study's own analysis: Reference gene primers were amplified, and this amplification served to estimate nucleated cell counts. Some clones are missing from TCRdb's copy, which holds only in-frame ones; the method was immunoSEQ multiplex PCR. V and J calls and clone size are copied from that table; D and trimming were computed from the DNA. The table records 300,000 to 400,000 clones, roughly 90% of them present only once. This CDR3 has 16 amino acids. In germline, CDR1 is SQVTM, CDR2 ANQGSEA. Trimming took 6 bases from V and 0 from J; bases not matched to a gene: 9. Specimen: PBMCs or T cells enriched from blood (not recorded which). The TCR was taken from a woman aged 30 to 39 with acute COVID-19. The chain uses TRBV29-1 and TRBJ1-5; 9 nucleotides line up with TRBD1. The CDR3: CSVGPTGGYSNQPQHF. The CDR3 DNA is TGCAGCGTCGGGCCGACAGGGGGGTATAGCAATCAGCCCCAGCATTTT.